The sample holds many counts of the clone carrying this T cell receptor beta chain. The TCR beta CDR3 regions underwent amplification using RNA transcripts as the source. HTBI primers were employed in a first-round RT-PCR of the TCR CDR3. TCRdb itself ran the multiplex PCR reads through MiXCR, one entry per CDR3 protein. The table shows about 350,000 distinct CDR3 sequences, with about a sixth occurring only once. This record comes from a study of T cells in Graves' hyperthyroidism and ophthalmopathy. This CDR3 contains 14 residues. V trimming: 5 bases; J trimming: 9 bases; junction bases outside the gene matches: 10. Germline-derived CDR1 and CDR2 are SGHTA and FQGNSA.

The chain couples TRBV7-2 to TRBJ2-1, with TRBD2 identical over 7 bases. Sequenced input: blood. This TCR was sampled from a woman in her thirties with Graves' hyperthyroidism that later progressed to Graves' ophthalmopathy. Here the CDR3 DNA reads TGTGCCAGCAGCCAGTGGGCGGGGGTCCGTGAGCAGTTCTTC. Protein: CASSQWAGVREQFF.